The T cell receptor beta chain under discussion was sequenced for a study of technical replicates of blood from a handful of donors. Clones were sequenced by immunoSEQ multiplex PCR, and TCRdb holds only the in-frame ones, with some missing. The sample consists of tens of thousands of clones, approximately 80% of them appearing once. V lost 1 base, J lost 5 bases, and 14 bases lay in between. The CDR3 runs 15 residues. CDR1 is MGHRA, CDR2 YSYEKL, per germline. V and J are TRBV4-1 and TRBJ1-1, with a tentative D call TRBD1 (5 bases). Sequencing was done on a sample of PBMCs. This receptor was obtained from a human donor in good health. Some clones in this sample may be carry-over from other donors' samples. For the CDR3, the DNA is TGCGCCAGCAGCCAAGGGGCAGGGATTGATACTGAAGCTTTCTTT. Its translation is CASSQGAGIDTEAFF.